The rows below give T cell receptor beta chains drawn from one sample of a study of blood T cell repertoires in COVID-19. Some clones are missing from TCRdb's copy, which holds only in-frame ones; the method was immunoSEQ multiplex PCR. The sample lists 250,000 to 300,000 clones, about 89% occurring once. Sequenced sample: PBMCs or T cells enriched from blood (not recorded which). The receptor set was obtained from a human donor in a cohort exposed to, infected with or recovered from COVID-19 (not recorded which). The donor label of this sample is uncertain. Both conserved end residues are part of each CDR3. A D gene is named only where the DNA matches it firmly. A clone size is listed for some rows: how often the clone was seen (once, few, many), or a class if it is expanded.

DNA: TGTGCCAGCAGCTTGGACAGGGTCAATCAGCCCCAGCATTTT; CDR3: CASSLDRVNQPQHF; size: .; V: TRBV7-9; D: TRBD1; J: TRBJ1-5
DNA: TGTGCCAGCAGCTTACGTGTTGGAGGGAGTCCTGAGCAGTTCTTC; CDR3: CASSLRVGGSPEQFF; size: .; V: TRBV7-8; D: .; J: TRBJ2-1
DNA: TGTGCCAGCAGCCCAGGGCACACTGAAGCTTTCTTT; CDR3: CASSPGHTEAFF; size: .; V: TRBV9; D: .; J: TRBJ1-1
DNA: TGTGCCACAAAACGGAACAGGGGGAACACCGGGGAGCTGTTTTTT; CDR3: CATKRNRGNTGELFF; size: .; V: TRBV27; D: TRBD1; J: TRBJ2-2
DNA: TGTGCCAGCAGCCTAACAGGAACTGAAGCTTTCTTT; CDR3: CASSLTGTEAFF; size: .; V: TRBV6-5; D: .; J: TRBJ1-1
DNA: TGTGCCAGCAGCTTGGCCCCTGACAGTGCAACTAATGAAAAACTGTTTTTT; CDR3: CASSLAPDSATNEKLFF; size: .; V: TRBV5-8; D: .; J: TRBJ1-4
DNA: TGTGCCAGCAGCTTGGCGGGGACAGGACCCTACGAGCAGTACTTC; CDR3: CASSLAGTGPYEQYF; size: once; V: TRBV5-6; D: TRBD1; J: TRBJ2-7
DNA: TGCGCCAGCAGTCCGGCAAACCCATTGAACAGGAGACACACTGAAGCTTTCTTT; CDR3: CASSPANPLNRRHTEAFF; size: .; V: TRBV23-1; D: .; J: TRBJ1-1
DNA: TGCGCCAGCAGCCAGGCAGGGGCAGAGACCCAGTACTTC; CDR3: CASSQAGAETQYF; size: once; V: TRBV4-1; D: .; J: TRBJ2-5
DNA: TGTGCCAGCAGCCAAGATAGGACAGGGGGATGGGAGACCCAGTACTTC; CDR3: CASSQDRTGGWETQYF; size: .; V: TRBV3-1/TRBV3-2; D: TRBD1; J: TRBJ2-5
DNA: TGTGCCAGCAGCTACGGGCCAACTGGAACGGACGAGCAGTACTTC; CDR3: CASSYGPTGTDEQYF; size: .; V: TRBV6-6; D: .; J: TRBJ2-7
DNA: TGTGCCAGCACCCCTACTAGGGCAGGCACCGGGGAGCTGTTTTTT; CDR3: CASTPTRAGTGELFF; size: .; V: TRBV6-6; D: .; J: TRBJ2-2
DNA: TGTGCCAGCAGCGTGGGCGACTACAATGAGCAGTTCTTC; CDR3: CASSVGDYNEQFF; size: .; V: TRBV9; D: .; J: TRBJ2-1
DNA: TGTGCCAGCAGAGAGACAGGGGAGATGAACACTGAAGCTTTCTTT; CDR3: CASRETGEMNTEAFF; size: .; V: TRBV27; D: TRBD1; J: TRBJ1-1
DNA: TGTGCCAGCTCAGTGACACCGCTCTCCTACGAGCAGTACTTC; CDR3: CASSVTPLSYEQYF; size: .; V: TRBV18; D: .; J: TRBJ2-7
DNA: TGTGCCAGCAGCTTACAGGACTCCTACGAGCAGTACTTC; CDR3: CASSLQDSYEQYF; size: .; V: TRBV7-3; D: .; J: TRBJ2-7
DNA: TGTGCCTGGAGTGTCAGCCAGGGGCGGGTCGGGAACACCATATATTTT; CDR3: CAWSVSQGRVGNTIYF; size: .; V: TRBV30; D: .; J: TRBJ1-3
DNA: TGTGCCAGCAGTGAAACGGGGACAGGGTACGGCTACACCTTC; CDR3: CASSETGTGYGYTF; size: .; V: TRBV6-1; D: TRBD1; J: TRBJ1-2
DNA: TGTGCCAGCAGCCGACTAGCGGGGGGGTACAATGAGCAGTTCTTC; CDR3: CASSRLAGGYNEQFF; size: .; V: TRBV5-8; D: TRBD2; J: TRBJ2-1
DNA: TGTGCCAGCAGCCAACAGGGGGTGGGGAACACTGAAGCTTTCTTT; CDR3: CASSQQGVGNTEAFF; size: .; V: TRBV4-2; D: TRBD1; J: TRBJ1-1
DNA: TGTGCCAGCAGCTTAATGGGGGGAAAACTGTTTTTT; CDR3: CASSLMGGKLFF; size: once; V: TRBV7-8; D: .; J: TRBJ1-4
DNA: TGTGCCAGCAGCTTTAAAGGGACAGTGGTAAATGAAAAACTGTTTTTT; CDR3: CASSFKGTVVNEKLFF; size: once; V: TRBV11-3; D: TRBD1; J: TRBJ1-4
DNA: TGTGCCAGCAGCTATGGGGGGGCCAACTATGGCTACACCTTC; CDR3: CASSYGGANYGYTF; size: .; V: TRBV9; D: .; J: TRBJ1-2
DNA: TGTGCCATCCACAGGGGATTTAGTTCACCCCTCCACTTT; CDR3: CAIHRGFSSPLHF; size: .; V: TRBV6-6; D: TRBD1; J: TRBJ1-6
DNA: TGTGCCAGCAGCCAAGAATCCGGGCGGGGTGAGACCCAGTACTTC; CDR3: CASSQESGRGETQYF; size: .; V: TRBV4-2; D: .; J: TRBJ2-5
DNA: TGTGCCCTTGATATGATACAGGGACCTGGAGATACGCAGTATTTT; CDR3: CALDMIQGPGDTQYF; size: .; V: TRBV30; D: .; J: TRBJ2-3
DNA: TGTGCCAGCAGCAAAGAGGGAGTCTACGAGCAGTACTTC; CDR3: CASSKEGVYEQYF; size: once; V: TRBV21-1; D: .; J: TRBJ2-7
DNA: TGCGCCAGCAAGGAGCGGGGGGTACAAGAGACCCAGTACTTC; CDR3: CASKERGVQETQYF; size: .; V: TRBV5-1; D: TRBD2; J: TRBJ2-5
DNA: TGTGCCAGCAGCGTTCGGACAGGCGGAAATGAAAAACTGTTTTTT; CDR3: CASSVRTGGNEKLFF; size: .; V: TRBV9; D: TRBD1; J: TRBJ1-4
DNA: TGTGCCATCAGTGAGTCTAACATCAAACCCTACGAGCAGTACTTC; CDR3: CAISESNIKPYEQYF; size: .; V: TRBV10-3; D: .; J: TRBJ2-7